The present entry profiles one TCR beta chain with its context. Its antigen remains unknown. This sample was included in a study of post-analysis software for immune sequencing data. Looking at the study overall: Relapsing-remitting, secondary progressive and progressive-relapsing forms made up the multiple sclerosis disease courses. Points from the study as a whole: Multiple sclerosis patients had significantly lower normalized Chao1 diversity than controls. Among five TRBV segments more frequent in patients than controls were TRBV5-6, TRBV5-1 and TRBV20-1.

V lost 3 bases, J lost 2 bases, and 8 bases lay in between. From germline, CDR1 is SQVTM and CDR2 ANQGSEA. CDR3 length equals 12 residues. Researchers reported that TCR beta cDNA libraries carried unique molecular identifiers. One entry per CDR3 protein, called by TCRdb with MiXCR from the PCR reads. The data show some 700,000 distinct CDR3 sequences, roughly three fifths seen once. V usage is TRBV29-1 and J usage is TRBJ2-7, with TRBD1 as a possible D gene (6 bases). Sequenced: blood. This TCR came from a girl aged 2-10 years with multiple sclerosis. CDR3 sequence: CSVDRGPYEQYF. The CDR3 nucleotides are TGCAGCGTTGACAGGGGACCCTACGAGCAGTACTTC.